The entry below describes one T cell receptor beta chain. Its binding antigen is unknown. No much larger clonotype is one base removed from it; base qualities were not supplied. This sample was taken from a study of T cell repertoires in ileal Crohn's disease (dated by TCRdb to the late 2010s). Looking at the study overall: At the time of surgery, approximately 35% of patients were active smokers, and the median duration of disease was 6.5 to 8.5 years. Every patient underwent surgery because of a complication, which was stricturing disease in around 61% and penetrating disease in around 40%. Roughly half of the patients were given postoperative therapy, with 11 receiving thiopurines and 15 to 20 receiving anti-TNF agents. M6 samples consisted of neoterminal ileum biopsies collected during postoperative colonoscopy. A prospective multicentre cohort supplied the roughly 57 Crohn's disease patients whose TCR repertoires were analysed. Running in parallel with the study was a multicentre cohort set up to find predictors of early endoscopic recurrence following ileocolonic resection. A Rutgeerts score higher than i0 was the definition used for endoscopic postoperative recurrence. The study sequenced about 150 mucosal samples from roughly 60 patients, taken at several locations on the surgical specimen and at postoperative endoscopy. What the study reported, not specific to this receptor: Higher high-frequency clone percentages at surgery were associated with endoscopic recurrence; all patients with clonality above 26.8% (18/57) had recurrence. Only a subgroup of patients, of unstated size, had mucosal CD4 and CD8 T cells sorted and sequenced. More high-frequency clones were carried by sorted CD8 T cells than by CD4 T cells, suggesting that mucosal expansions were mainly CD8. Postoperative endoscopy was performed at varying times within the first year after surgery, with a median delay of about 6.9 months. Compared with non-smokers, patients who were active smokers at surgery showed a significantly higher proportion of clonal expansions (25.9% vs 17.9%, p=0.02).

At the junction V is shortened by 9 bases and J by 8 bases, with 16 bases in between. The CDR3 runs 12 amino acids, cysteine and phenylalanine included. Only CDR3 DNA is held: 36 bases, read in frame from base 1. CDR1 and CDR2, looked up from the germline V gene (reference sequence), are MNHEY and SMNVEV. For commercial TCRB immunosequencing, about 500 nanograms of biopsy DNA were submitted for each sample. Adaptive Biotechnology amplified the CDR3 regions from genomic DNA with a two-step multiplex PCR designed to control amplification bias. In the first PCR, primers covered every V and J gene segment, and in the second PCR, barcodes and Illumina adapters were added. CDR3 libraries were sequenced using an Illumina instrument. Per the original workflow: The analysis drew on both the pipelines supplied by the vendor and custom analysis of the raw data in R/Bioconductor running R version 3.3.0. Clonality, which ranges from 0 to 1, was calculated as the inverse of the normalised Shannon entropy across all productive clones. High-frequency clones were defined as the share of the repertoire occupied by the top 100 clones, with only clones passing a 95% confidence test being retained. Overlap between samples was measured with the Morisita-Horn index, while repertoire diversity was measured with the Simpson index. In TCRdb, the immuneACCESS table is reduced to in-frame sequences with V and J assigned. These tables do not hold every clone; where another copy was compared, an unresolved V gene accounts for under half, and the others remain unexplained. Clonal size and the V and J genes are those of that table, whereas D and trimming came from the DNA. The sample includes about 62,000 clones, with 85% to 90% observed a single time. About 2.1% of the sample is in the top ten clones.

Explained via the paper, the time point label denotes: neoterminal ileum biopsy at postoperative endoscopy, about 6 months after surgery. To be eligible, patients had to be adults with ileal or ileocolonic Crohn's disease and an indication for ileocolonic resection. Whole ileal mucosal biopsies were stored frozen at -80°C before DNA extraction. Genomic DNA was isolated from frozen whole biopsies using a TRizol-based method, and the DNA was quantified with a NanoDrop 2000 spectrophotometer. Recombination joined TRBV27 with TRBJ1-1; tentative D gene TRBD1, with 5 bases matching. The TCR originated in an adult with Crohn's disease. Sequenced: ileal tissue. For the CDR3, the sequence is CASGMTWTEAFF. Read as DNA, the sequence is TGTGCCAGTGGTATGACATGGACAGAAGCTTTCTTT.